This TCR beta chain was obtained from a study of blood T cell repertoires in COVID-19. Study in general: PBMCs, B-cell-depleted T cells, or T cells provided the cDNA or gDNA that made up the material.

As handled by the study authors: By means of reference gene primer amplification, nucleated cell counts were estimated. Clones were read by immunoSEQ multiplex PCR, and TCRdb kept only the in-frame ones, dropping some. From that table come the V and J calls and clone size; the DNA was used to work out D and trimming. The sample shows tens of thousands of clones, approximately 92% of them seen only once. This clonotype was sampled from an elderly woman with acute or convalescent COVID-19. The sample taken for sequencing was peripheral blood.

The CDR3 DNA sequence: TGTGCCAGCAGCTTAACTCGTCTAGCGGGAAACAATGAGCAGTTCTTC. It encodes CASSLTRLAGNNEQFF. V is TRBV7-3 and J is TRBJ2-1, with 9 bases lining up with TRBD2. The V segment lost 0 bases and the J segment 5 bases; nucleotides outside the gene matches: 5. The CDR3 has 16 amino acids. Per the germline V gene, CDR1 is SGHTA and CDR2 is FQGTGA.